The rows below give T cell receptor beta chains drawn from one sample of a study of T cells after yellow fever vaccination. In TCRdb, the 5' RACE reads were re-called with MiXCR into one record per CDR3 protein. The sample gives about 170,000 distinct CDR3 sequences, approximately 11% of which show up once; 30% to 45% is in the top ten. Sample: CD8+ T cells sorted from PBMCs, taken 15 days after the yellow fever booster vaccination. These receptor sequences come from a man aged 18 to 30 who received the YFV17D yellow fever vaccine. Both conserved end residues are part of each CDR3. Each record gives: V gene, J gene, clone size, D gene, CDR3 protein, CDR3 DNA. The D gene is left open where the match is weak. Rows may omit the clone size; those that give it use once, few, many or a size class.

>TRBV18|TRBJ1-5|many|-
CASSPDGNQPQHF
TGTGCCAGCTCACCCGACGGGAATCAGCCCCAGCATTTT
>TRBV5-1|TRBJ1-1|few|TRBD1
CASSWGQGETEAFF
TGCGCCAGCAGCTGGGGACAGGGTGAGACTGAAGCTTTCTTT
>TRBV2|TRBJ1-5|many|-
CASSEGWDQPQHF
TGTGCCAGCAGTGAAGGCTGGGATCAGCCCCAGCATTTT
>TRBV20-1|TRBJ2-5|many|-
CSASDAWEETQYF
TGCAGTGCTAGTGATGCATGGGAAGAGACCCAGTACTTC
>TRBV4-3|TRBJ2-1|-|-
CASSPRTVLYPYNEQFF
TGCGCCAGCAGCCCCCGGACAGTTTTGTATCCCTACAATGAGCAGTTCTTC
>TRBV6-6|TRBJ1-1|-|-
CASSYSNRNTEAFF
TGTGCCAGCAGTTACAGTAATAGGAACACTGAAGCTTTCTTT
>TRBV25-1|TRBJ2-5|many|TRBD2
CASSAIAGEQETQYF
TGTGCCAGCAGTGCCATAGCGGGGGAACAAGAGACCCAGTACTTC
>TRBV10-3|TRBJ2-1|few|-
CAISESGGSWEQFF
TGTGCCATCAGTGAGTCCGGCGGTTCGTGGGAGCAGTTCTTC
>TRBV12-3/TRBV12-4|TRBJ2-2|few|TRBD1
CASSRRTGYPGELFF
TGTGCCAGCAGTAGACGGACAGGGTATCCCGGGGAGCTGTTTTTT
>TRBV10-3|TRBJ1-6|-|TRBD1
CAISEGTASSPLHF
TGTGCCATCAGTGAAGGGACAGCCAGTTCACCCCTCCACTTT
>TRBV4-3|TRBJ2-1|-|-
CASSQDMRGMEQFF
TGCGCCAGCAGCCAAGATATGAGGGGAATGGAGCAGTTCTTC
>TRBV5-1|TRBJ2-7|few|-
CASSLDGGFEIHEQYF
TGCGCCAGCAGCTTGGATGGGGGGTTTGAGATCCACGAGCAGTACTTC
>TRBV7-9|TRBJ1-4|-|-
CASSPVRGPNEKLFF
TGTGCCAGCAGCCCTGTGCGAGGGCCTAATGAAAAACTGTTTTTT
>TRBV7-9|TRBJ2-2|-|-
CASSLGAGNTGELFF
TGTGCCAGCAGCTTAGGGGCGGGGAACACCGGGGAGCTGTTTTTT
>TRBV15|TRBJ1-1|-|-
CATSRDASGLPQAFF
TGTGCCACCAGCAGAGACGCATCGGGTTTGCCCCAAGCTTTCTTT
>TRBV15|TRBJ1-6|-|-
CATSRAKLSGGTPLHF
TGTGCCACCAGCAGAGCCAAATTATCCGGAGGGACACCCCTCCACTTT
>TRBV2|TRBJ2-1|-|-
CASGAAPYNEQFF
TGTGCCAGCGGGGCCGCCCCCTACAATGAGCAGTTCTTC
>TRBV28|TRBJ2-5|-|-
CASRGNRAIETQYF
TGTGCCAGCAGAGGGAACAGGGCTATTGAGACCCAGTACTTC
>TRBV11-1|TRBJ1-1|-|-
CASSLAPGESTEAFF
TGTGCCAGCAGCTTAGCTCCAGGGGAAAGTACTGAAGCTTTCTTT
>TRBV28|TRBJ2-1|many|TRBD1
CASSLIQGVRSYNEQFF
TGTGCCAGCAGTCTCATTCAGGGGGTAAGATCCTACAATGAGCAGTTCTTC
>TRBV6-5|TRBJ1-2|many|TRBD1
CASSYSPGGGYTF
TGTGCCAGCAGTTACTCTCCAGGGGGTGGCTACACCTTC
>TRBV12-3/TRBV12-4|TRBJ2-3|-|TRBD1
CASSIQGGTDTQYF
TGTGCCAGCAGTATACAGGGGGGCACAGATACGCAGTATTTT
>TRBV5-6|TRBJ2-1|-|-
CASSLGSGLIYNEQFF
TGTGCCAGCAGTTTGGGGTCCGGATTAATTTACAATGAGCAGTTCTTC
>TRBV12-5|TRBJ1-3|-|TRBD1
CASGLVLTGESGNTIYF
TGTGCTAGTGGTTTGGTACTGACAGGGGAGTCTGGAAACACCATATATTTT
>TRBV6-5|TRBJ2-3|-|-
CASSWTRDAQYF
TGTGCCAGCAGTTGGACCCGAGATGCGCAGTATTTT
>TRBV29-1|TRBJ2-1|-|-
CSVEDRGEQFF
TGCAGCGTTGAAGACAGGGGTGAGCAGTTCTTC
>TRBV5-1|TRBJ2-7|few|-
CASSLNGGTVYEQYF
TGCGCCAGCAGCTTAAATGGGGGAACGGTATACGAGCAGTACTTC
>TRBV29-1|TRBJ2-7|few|-
CSAFGIQTGEQYF
TGCAGCGCTTTTGGGATACAGACTGGCGAGCAGTACTTC
>TRBV4-1|TRBJ2-7|-|-
CASSQEGIGALPYEQYF
TGCGCCAGCAGCCAAGAAGGAATAGGGGCCTTACCTTACGAGCAGTACTTC
>TRBV12-3/TRBV12-4|TRBJ1-4|-|-
CASSQGEGEKLFF
TGTGCCAGCAGCCAAGGGGAGGGCGAAAAACTGTTTTTT
>TRBV4-2|TRBJ2-3|many|TRBD2
CASSQDVVGLGIQDTQYF
TGTGCCAGCAGCCAAGATGTTGTGGGACTAGGTATTCAAGATACGCAGTATTTT
>TRBV5-4|TRBJ2-1|-|TRBD2
CASSPEAGGPSDEQFF
TGTGCCAGCAGCCCAGAAGCGGGGGGGCCGTCGGATGAGCAGTTCTTC